Below are 2 T cell receptor beta chains sequenced from a single sample in a study of shared clonotypes between healthy human individuals. TCRdb's table, derived via immunoSEQ multiplex PCR, lists solely in-frame clones and lacks some. This table holds more than 2 million clones, approximately 96% found once. Input material: naive CD4+ T cells sorted from blood. Subset reported: CD45RA+ positively selected. These receptors came from a young man in good health.

V gene TRBV7-2 combines with J gene TRBJ2-2, with 11 bases aligning to TRBD2. The length of the CDR3 is 15 residues. Trimming cost V 5 bases and J 8 bases; bases outside gene matches: 7. The germline V gene encodes CDR1 SGHTA and CDR2 FQGNSA. In DNA form, the CDR3 reads TGTGCCAGCAGCCTACGACTAGCGGGACTTGGGGAGCTGTTTTTT. Its protein is CASSLRLAGLGELFF.

V gene TRBV5-1 combines with J gene TRBJ2-2, with TRBD2 matching over 10 bases. V gave up 3 bases and J gave up 4 bases; unmatched junction bases: 9. Germline V gene sequence: CDR1 SGHRS, CDR2 YFSETQ. The CDR3 length is 17 residues. CDR3 region: CASSSHPGTSATGELFF. As DNA, the CDR3 is TGCGCCAGCAGCTCACACCCCGGGACTAGCGCCACCGGGGAGCTGTTTTTT.